The 10 T cell receptor beta chains below all came from one sample that was sequenced in a study of regulatory T cells in long-lasting Graves disease. As to time point: newly diagnosed GD, antithyroid drugs for less than 3 months. PBMC RNA served as the TCR library source. Arm-PCR of CDR3 regions with iRepertoire HTBI primers generated TCR beta libraries. TCRdb processed the multiplex PCR reads anew with MiXCR; each CDR3 protein has one entry. The sample contains some 340,000 distinct CDR3 sequences, about 12% of which appear only once. The sample was also linked to a second study, of T cells in Graves' hyperthyroidism and ophthalmopathy.

Specimen: peripheral blood mononuclear cells (PBMCs), collected at new diagnosis, from a patient treated with antithyroid drugs. These receptors were collected from a woman aged 18 to 35 with Graves disease.

This clonotype was picked up many times. The rearrangement joins TRBV7-2 to TRBJ1-1; 7 bases map to TRBD1. The CDR3 sequence is 14 residues long. V dropped 1 base and J dropped 6; count of bases not matched to a gene: 5. The germline V gene encodes CDR1 SGHTA and CDR2 FQGNSA. Here the CDR3 DNA reads TGTGCCAGCAGCTTAGGGGTCAGGGGGGCTGAAGCTTTCTTT. Encoded protein: CASSLGVRGAEAFF.

This clonotype was counted at least ten times. The gene calls are TRBV24-1 and TRBJ1-5, with D perhaps TRBD1 (6 bases). Germline V CDR1 and CDR2: KGHDR, SFDVKD. This CDR3 has 14 amino acids. V lost 4 bases to trimming and J lost 6 bases, with 12 bases between them. The CDR3 bases are TGTGCCACCAGTGACAGGGGTTTTAGTCAGCCCCAGCATTTT. Its protein is CATSDRGFSQPQHF.

This clonotype was picked up many times. DNA of the CDR3: TGTGCCAGCAGCCCAACCCAGGGGTTTAGCACAGATACGCAGTATTTT. Its protein is CASSPTQGFSTDTQYF. The chain couples TRBV7-8 to TRBJ2-3; D possibly corresponds to TRBD1 (6 bases). The CDR3 runs to 16 residues. Trimming pared 5 bases from V and 0 bases from J, leaving 15 bases between. Germline assignment: CDR1 SGHVS and CDR2 FQNEAQ. Complete variable domain (other parts from reference TRBV7-8 and TRBJ2-3): GAGVSQSPRYKVAKRGQDVALRCDPISGHVSLFWYQQALGQGPEFLTYFQNEAQLDKSGLPSDRFFAERPEGSVSTLKIQRTQQEDSAVYLCASSPTQGFSTDTQYFGPGTRLTVL.

This clonotype was counted many times. V usage is TRBV5-1 and J usage is TRBJ1-3; TRBD1 might be the D (5 bases). Germline loops: CDR1 SGHRS, CDR2 YFSETQ. The CDR3 runs 15 residues. Deletions cut 0 bases from V and 4 bases from J, with 11 bases between. CDR3 coding DNA: TGCGCCAGCAGCTTGGAAGGGGTGAAAGGAAACACCATATATTTT. Translation: CASSLEGVKGNTIYF.

This clonotype was recorded at least ten times. This chain joins TRBV5-1 and TRBJ2-3; possibly TRBD1 or TRBD2 for D (6 bases each). Germline V gene lookup returns CDR1 SGHRS and CDR2 YFSETQ. The CDR3 spans 19 residues. V was shortened by 5 bases and J by 1 base, with 26 bases between the two germline ends. CDR3 in amino acids: CASSYFRAVNRGGTDTQYF. The CDR3 bases are TGCGCCAGCAGTTATTTTAGAGCGGTGAATAGGGGGGGCACAGATACGCAGTATTTT.

This clonotype was detected many times. This sequence joins TRBV20-1 and TRBJ2-1; D perhaps matches TRBD1 (6 bases). The CDR3 loop spans 16 amino acids. Germline assignment: CDR1 DFQATT and CDR2 SNEGSKA (reference sequence). Trimming took off 6 bases at V and 0 bases at J, with 18 bases between the two ends. CDR3 bases: TGCAGTGCCATAGGCTATGGACAGAGCTCCTACAATGAGCAGTTCTTC. Encoded protein: CSAIGYGQSSYNEQFF.

The sample holds many counts of this clonotype. The chain combines TRBV12-3 or TRBV12-4 with TRBJ2-1; D not resolved. This CDR3 is built from 13 residues. Trimming left V 5 bases short and J 6 bases short, with 11 bases between. The CDR3 bases are TGTGCCAGCAGTCCCGCCTGGGGCAATGAGCAGTTCTTC. Residues: CASSPAWGNEQFF.

Remarks on this clonotype: A much larger clone sits a single nucleotide away, making a read error possible. This CDR3 is CASSPGGTGTSHYEQYF. The CDR3 nucleotides read TGTGCCAGCAGCCCGGGGGGAACCGGGACTAGTCACTACGAGCAGTACTTC. This chain connects TRBV6-1 to TRBJ2-7; 8 nucleotides line up with TRBD2. This CDR3 spans 17 amino acids. After removal of 6 bases from V and 3 bases from J, the junction contained 16 bases not matched to a gene. CDR1 MNHNS and CDR2 SASEGT come from the germline V gene.

On this clonotype itself: A single base separates this from a much larger clone, so it may be a read error. The rearrangement links TRBV12-3 or TRBV12-4 to TRBJ1-4, with unresolved D. There are 14 residues in the CDR3. Trimming stripped 3 bases from V and 15 bases from J, with 20 bases between. The CDR3 coding sequence is TGTGCCAGCAGTTTGGGCTTTGAGGGCGAGGAAGTGTTTTTT. Protein sequence: CASSLGFEGEEVFF.

J is TRBJ2-3 and V is TRBV29-1; TRBD2 matches at 11 bases. This CDR3 is 15 amino acids long. V trimming: 5 bases; J trimming: 2 bases; junction bases outside the gene matches: 6. CDR1 and CDR2 from the germline V gene are SQVTM and ANQGSEA. As DNA, the CDR3 is TGCAGCGTTCAGGCTAGCGGGGGGTACACAGATACGCAGTATTTT. This sequence encodes CSVQASGGYTDTQYF.